Detailed here is one TCR beta chain. The repertoire was sequenced with immunoSEQ multiplex PCR; TCRdb's copy has only in-frame clones and lacks some. This table has fewer than 100,000 clones, 95% to 97% appearing once. Germline CDR1 reads SGHTA; CDR2 reads FQGNSA. The CDR3 is 16 amino acids. With 2 bases removed from V and 7 bases from J, the gap between germline ends came to 18 bases. This sample is drawn from a study of technical replicates of blood from several donors. Sequencing was done on a sample of T cells isolated from PBMCs. The rearrangement joins TRBV7-2 to TRBJ2-4, with a weak D call TRBD1 (6 bases). The sequence was obtained from a human donor in good health. The CDR3 DNA reads as TGTGCCAGCAGCTTACAGGGGTCCGGGACGGAGAACATTCAGTACTTC. Translated, it gives CASSLQGSGTENIQYF.